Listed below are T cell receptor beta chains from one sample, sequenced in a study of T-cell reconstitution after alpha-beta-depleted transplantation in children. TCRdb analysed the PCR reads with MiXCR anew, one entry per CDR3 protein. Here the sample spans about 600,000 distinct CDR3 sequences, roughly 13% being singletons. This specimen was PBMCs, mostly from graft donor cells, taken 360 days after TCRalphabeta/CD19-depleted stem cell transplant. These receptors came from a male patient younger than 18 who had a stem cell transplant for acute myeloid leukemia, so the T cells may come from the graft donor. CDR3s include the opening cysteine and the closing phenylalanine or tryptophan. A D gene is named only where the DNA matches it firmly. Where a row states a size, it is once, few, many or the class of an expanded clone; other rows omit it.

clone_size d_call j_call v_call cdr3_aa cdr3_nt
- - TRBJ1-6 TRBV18 CASSRNRAGDNSPLHF TGTGCCAGCTCACGGAACAGGGCCGGGGATAATTCACCCCTCCACTTT
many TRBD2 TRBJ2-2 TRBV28 CASSSPGLVLGELFF TGTGCCAGCAGTTCGCCGGGACTAGTGCTGGGGGAGCTGTTTTTT
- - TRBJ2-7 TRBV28 CASNLRTGVVYEQYF TGTGCCAGCAACCTGCGGACGGGGGTGGTCTACGAGCAGTACTTC
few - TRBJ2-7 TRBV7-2 CASSQRLVYEQYF TGTGCCAGCAGCCAGAGACTAGTTTACGAGCAGTACTTC
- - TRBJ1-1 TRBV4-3 CASSQQQGLTEAFF TGCGCCAGCAGCCAACAGCAGGGCCTCACTGAAGCTTTCTTT
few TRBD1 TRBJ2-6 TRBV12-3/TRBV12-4 CASSFGRGLGANVLTF TGTGCCAGCAGTTTTGGCAGGGGGCTTGGGGCCAACGTCCTGACTTTC
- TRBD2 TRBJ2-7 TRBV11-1 CASSPWREGRGEQYF TGTGCCAGCAGCCCCTGGCGGGAGGGACGAGGCGAGCAGTACTTC
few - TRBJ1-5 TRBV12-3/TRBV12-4 CASTAGLPEGNQPQHF TGTGCCAGCACTGCGGGCCTCCCGGAGGGCAATCAGCCCCAGCATTTT
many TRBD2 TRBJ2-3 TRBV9 CASSVDGLGDTDTQYF TGTGCCAGCAGCGTAGATGGACTAGGAGACACAGATACGCAGTATTTT
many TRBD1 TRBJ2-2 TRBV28 CASSPPRGINTGELFF TGTGCCAGCAGCCCTCCCAGGGGGATAAACACCGGGGAGCTGTTTTTT
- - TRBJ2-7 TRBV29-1 CSVARSHEQYF TGCAGCGTCGCCCGCTCACACGAGCAGTACTTC
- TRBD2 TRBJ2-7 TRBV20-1 CSASSGLAGALSTYEQYF TGCAGTGCTTCTTCGGGACTAGCGGGGGCCCTTTCTACCTACGAGCAGTACTTC
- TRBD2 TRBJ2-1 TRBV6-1 CASSGGALAGVYGEQFF TGTGCCAGCAGTGGGGGCGCGTTAGCGGGAGTTTACGGTGAGCAGTTCTTC
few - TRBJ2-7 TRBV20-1 CSARVDYEQYF TGCAGTGCTAGAGTGGACTACGAGCAGTACTTC
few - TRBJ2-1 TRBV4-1 CASSQDVAGSYNEQFF TGCGCCAGCAGCCAAGATGTCGCGGGCTCCTACAATGAGCAGTTCTTC
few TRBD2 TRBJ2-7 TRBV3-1 CASSQEGWTSGTYEQYF TGTGCCAGCAGCCAAGAAGGTTGGACTAGCGGCACCTACGAGCAGTACTTC